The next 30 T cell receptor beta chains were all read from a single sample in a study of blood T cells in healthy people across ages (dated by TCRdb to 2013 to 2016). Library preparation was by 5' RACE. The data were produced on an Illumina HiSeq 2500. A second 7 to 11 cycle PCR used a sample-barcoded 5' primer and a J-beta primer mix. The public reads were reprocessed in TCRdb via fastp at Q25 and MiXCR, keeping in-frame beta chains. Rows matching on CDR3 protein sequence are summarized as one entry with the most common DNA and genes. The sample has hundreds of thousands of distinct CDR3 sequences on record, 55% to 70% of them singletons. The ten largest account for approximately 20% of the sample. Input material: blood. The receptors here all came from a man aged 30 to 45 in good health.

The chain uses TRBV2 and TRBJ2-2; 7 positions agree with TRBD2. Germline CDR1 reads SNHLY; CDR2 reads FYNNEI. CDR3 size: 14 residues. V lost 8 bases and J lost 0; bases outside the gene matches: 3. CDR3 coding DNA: TGTGCCAGCGGGGCGGGAGCGAACACCGGGGAGCTGTTTTTT. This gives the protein CASGAGANTGELFF. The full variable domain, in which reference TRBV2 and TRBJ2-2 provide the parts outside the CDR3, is EPEVTQTPSHQVTQMGQEVILRCVPISNHLYFYWYRQILGQKVEFLVSFYNNEISEKSEIFDDQFSVERPDGSNFTLKIRSTKLEDSAMYFCASGAGANTGELFFGEGSRLTVL.

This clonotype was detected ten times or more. CDR3 coding DNA: TGTGCCAGCAGCCCTAACGAGCGGCGCTATGAGCAGTTCTTC. Amino acids: CASSPNERRYEQFF. The rearrangement links TRBV7-9 to TRBJ2-1, with D tentatively TRBD2 (5 bases). Trimming removed 5 bases at V and 8 bases at J, with 16 bases between. Germline loops: CDR1 SEHNR, CDR2 FQNEAQ (reference sequence). The CDR3 is 14 residues long.

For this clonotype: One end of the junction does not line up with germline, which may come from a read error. The CDR3 region has the DNA TGTGCTAGCAGCTTAGGCGGGACAGGATTAAAGACCCAGTACTTC. This codes for CASSLGGTGLKTQYF. The chain uses TRBV7-7 and TRBJ2-5; 8 bases are a match to TRBD1. From germline, CDR1 is SSHAT and CDR2 FNYEAQ (reference sequence). This CDR3 region has 15 residues.

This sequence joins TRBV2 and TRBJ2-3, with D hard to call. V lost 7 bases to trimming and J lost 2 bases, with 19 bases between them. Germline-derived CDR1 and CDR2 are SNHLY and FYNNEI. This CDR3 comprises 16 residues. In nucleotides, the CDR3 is TGTGCCAGCATATCATACCGAAACAACATCACAGATACGCAGTATTTT. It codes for CASISYRNNITDTQYF.

The CDR3 DNA is TGCGCCAGCAGTACTTCAGGTTGGGGGACGAGCTCCTACAATGAGCAGTTCTTC. Translated, it gives CASSTSGWGTSSYNEQFF. This chain uses TRBV5-1 with TRBJ2-1; D possibly uses TRBD1 or TRBD2 (5 bases each). V gave up 5 bases and J gave up 0 bases, with 21 bases separating them. The length of the CDR3 is 18 residues. The V gene's germline CDR1 is SGHRS and CDR2 YFSETQ.

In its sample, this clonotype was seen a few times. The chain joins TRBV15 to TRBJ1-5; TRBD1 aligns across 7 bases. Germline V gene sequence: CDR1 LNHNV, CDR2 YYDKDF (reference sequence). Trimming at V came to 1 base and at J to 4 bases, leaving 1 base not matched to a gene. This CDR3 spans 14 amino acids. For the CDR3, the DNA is TGTGCCACCAGCAGAGGACAGGGAAATCAGCCCCAGCATTTT. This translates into CATSRGQGNQPQHF.

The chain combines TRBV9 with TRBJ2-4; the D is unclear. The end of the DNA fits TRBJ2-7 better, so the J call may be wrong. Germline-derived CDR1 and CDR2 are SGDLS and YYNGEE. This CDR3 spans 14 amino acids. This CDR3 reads CASSVGRGWDEQYF. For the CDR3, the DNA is TGTGCCAGCAGCGTAGGCAGAGGTTGGGACGAGCAGTACTTC.

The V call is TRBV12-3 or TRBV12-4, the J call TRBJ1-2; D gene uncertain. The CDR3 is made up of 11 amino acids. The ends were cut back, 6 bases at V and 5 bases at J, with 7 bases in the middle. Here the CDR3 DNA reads TGTGCCAGCAGACGAACTTATGGCTACACCTTC. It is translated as CASRRTYGYTF.

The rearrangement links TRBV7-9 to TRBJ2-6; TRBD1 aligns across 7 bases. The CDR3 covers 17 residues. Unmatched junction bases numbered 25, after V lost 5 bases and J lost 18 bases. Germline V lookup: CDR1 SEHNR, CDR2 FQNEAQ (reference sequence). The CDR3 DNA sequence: TGTGCCAGCAGCATTCGGGACAGCCTCTCTGGGGCCAACGTCACGACTTTC. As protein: CASSIRDSLSGANVTTF.

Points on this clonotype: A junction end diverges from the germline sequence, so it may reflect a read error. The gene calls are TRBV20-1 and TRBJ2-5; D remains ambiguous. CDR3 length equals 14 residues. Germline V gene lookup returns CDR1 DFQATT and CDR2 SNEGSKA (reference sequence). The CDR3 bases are TGCAGTGTTAGAGATGGAGTCAGAGGAGAGACCCAGTACTTC. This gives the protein CSVRDGVRGETQYF.

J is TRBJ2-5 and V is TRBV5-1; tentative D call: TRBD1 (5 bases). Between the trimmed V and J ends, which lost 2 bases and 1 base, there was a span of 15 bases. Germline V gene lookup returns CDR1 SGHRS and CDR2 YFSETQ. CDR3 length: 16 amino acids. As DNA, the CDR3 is TGCGCCAGCAGCTTACAGATCGACAGCTTCCAAGAGACCCAGTACTTC. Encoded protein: CASSLQIDSFQETQYF.

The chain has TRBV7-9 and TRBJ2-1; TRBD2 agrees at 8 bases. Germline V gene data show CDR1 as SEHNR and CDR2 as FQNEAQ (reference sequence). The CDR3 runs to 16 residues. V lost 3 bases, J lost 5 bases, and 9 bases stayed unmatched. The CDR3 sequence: CASSFPTSGNDNEQFF. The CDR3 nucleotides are TGTGCCAGCAGCTTCCCAACTAGCGGAAACGACAATGAGCAGTTCTTC.

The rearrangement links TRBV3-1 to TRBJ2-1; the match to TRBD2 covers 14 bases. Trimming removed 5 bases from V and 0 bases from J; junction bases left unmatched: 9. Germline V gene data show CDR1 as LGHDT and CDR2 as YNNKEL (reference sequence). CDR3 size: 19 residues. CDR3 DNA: TGTGCCAGCAGCTCCTGGACTAGCGGGGGGCCTTTCTCCTACAATGAGCAGTTCTTC. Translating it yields CASSSWTSGGPFSYNEQFF.

CDR3 protein: CASSVGDLSSYEQYF. CDR3 DNA: TGTGCCAGCAGCGTCGGCGACCTCAGCTCCTACGAGCAGTACTTC. The chain combines TRBV9 with TRBJ2-7; D gene ambiguous. This CDR3 is 15 amino acids long. Germline CDR1 and CDR2: SGDLS and YYNGEE. V was trimmed by 2 bases and J by 0 bases, leaving 12 bases between them.

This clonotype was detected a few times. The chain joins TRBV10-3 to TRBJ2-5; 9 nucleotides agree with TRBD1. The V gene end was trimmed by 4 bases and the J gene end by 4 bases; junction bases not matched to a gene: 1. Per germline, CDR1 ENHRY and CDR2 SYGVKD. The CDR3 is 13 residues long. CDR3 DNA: TGTGCCATCAGTGGGGACAGGGCAGAGACCCAGTACTTC. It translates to CAISGDRAETQYF.

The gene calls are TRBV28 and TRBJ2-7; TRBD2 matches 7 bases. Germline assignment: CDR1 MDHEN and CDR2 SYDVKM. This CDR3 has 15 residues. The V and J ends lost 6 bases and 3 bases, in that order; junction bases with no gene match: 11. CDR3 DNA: TGTGCCAGCAGGGGGATGGGTGCGGGAGACTACGAGCAGTACTTC. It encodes CASRGMGAGDYEQYF.

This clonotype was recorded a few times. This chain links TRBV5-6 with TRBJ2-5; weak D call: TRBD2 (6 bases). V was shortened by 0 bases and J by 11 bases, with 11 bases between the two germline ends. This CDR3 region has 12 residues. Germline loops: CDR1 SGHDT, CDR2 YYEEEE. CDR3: CASSLVSREQYF. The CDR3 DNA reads TGTGCCAGCAGCTTGGTAAGTCGGGAGCAGTACTTC. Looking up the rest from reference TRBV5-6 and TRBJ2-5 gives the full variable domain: DAGVTQSPTHLIKTRGQQVTLRCSPKSGHDTVSWYQQALGQGPQFIFQYYEEEERQRGNFPDRFSGHQFPNYSSELNVNALLLGDSALYLCASSLVSREQYFGPGTRLLVL.

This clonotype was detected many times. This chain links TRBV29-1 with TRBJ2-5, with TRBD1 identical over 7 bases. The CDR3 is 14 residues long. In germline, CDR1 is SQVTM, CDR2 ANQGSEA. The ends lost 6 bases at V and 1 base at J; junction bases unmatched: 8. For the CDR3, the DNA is TGCAGCGTCCTTGGGGCAGGGGGCCAAGAGACCCAGTACTTC. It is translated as CSVLGAGGQETQYF.

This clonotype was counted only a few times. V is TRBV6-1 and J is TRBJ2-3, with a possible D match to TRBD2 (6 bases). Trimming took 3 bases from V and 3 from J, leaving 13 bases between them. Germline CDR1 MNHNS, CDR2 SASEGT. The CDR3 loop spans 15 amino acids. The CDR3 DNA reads TGTGCCAGCAGTGATGGCGGGAAGGGGACAGATACGCAGTATTTT. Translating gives CASSDGGKGTDTQYF.

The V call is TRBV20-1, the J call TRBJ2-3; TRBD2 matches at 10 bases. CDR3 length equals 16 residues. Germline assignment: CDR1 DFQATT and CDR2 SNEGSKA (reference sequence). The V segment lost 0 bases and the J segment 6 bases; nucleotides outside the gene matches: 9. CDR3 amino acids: CSAREASGRVLDTQYF. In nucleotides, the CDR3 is TGCAGTGCTAGAGAAGCCAGCGGGAGGGTTCTGGATACGCAGTATTTT.

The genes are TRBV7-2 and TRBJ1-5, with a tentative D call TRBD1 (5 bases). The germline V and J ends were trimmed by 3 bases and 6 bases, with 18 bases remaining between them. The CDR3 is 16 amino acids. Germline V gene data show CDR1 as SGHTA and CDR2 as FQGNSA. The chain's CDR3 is CASSFGVQGSAQPQHF. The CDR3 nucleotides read TGTGCCAGCAGCTTTGGAGTCCAGGGATCCGCTCAGCCCCAGCATTTT.

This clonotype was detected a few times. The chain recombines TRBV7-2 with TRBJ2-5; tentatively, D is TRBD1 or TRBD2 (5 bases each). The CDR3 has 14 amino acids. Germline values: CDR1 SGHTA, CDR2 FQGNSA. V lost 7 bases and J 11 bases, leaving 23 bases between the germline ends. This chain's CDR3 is CASTPNSEGPEQYF. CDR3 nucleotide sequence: TGTGCCAGCACCCCTAATAGCGAGGGGCCGGAGCAGTACTTC.

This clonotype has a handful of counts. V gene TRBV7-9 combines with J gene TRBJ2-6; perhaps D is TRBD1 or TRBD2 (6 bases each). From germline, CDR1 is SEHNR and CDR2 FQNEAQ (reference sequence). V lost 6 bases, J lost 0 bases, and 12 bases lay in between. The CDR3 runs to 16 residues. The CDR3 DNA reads TGTGCCAGCAGTCGAAGGGGGGTCTCTGGGGCCAACGTCCTGACTTTC. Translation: CASSRRGVSGANVLTF.

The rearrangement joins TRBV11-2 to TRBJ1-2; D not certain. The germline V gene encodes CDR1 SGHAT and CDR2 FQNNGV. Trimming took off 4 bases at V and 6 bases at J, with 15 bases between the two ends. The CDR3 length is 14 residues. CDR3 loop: CASSYNRYRDGYTF. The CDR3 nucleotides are TGTGCCAGCAGCTACAACCGGTACAGAGATGGCTACACCTTC.

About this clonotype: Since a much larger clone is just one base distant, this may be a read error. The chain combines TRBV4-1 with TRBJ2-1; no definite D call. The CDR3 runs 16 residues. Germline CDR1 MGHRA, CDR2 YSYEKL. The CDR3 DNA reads TGCGCCAGCGGCCAAGAAAGGTCCAGCGCCTACAATGAGCAGTTCTTC. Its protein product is CASGQERSSAYNEQFF.

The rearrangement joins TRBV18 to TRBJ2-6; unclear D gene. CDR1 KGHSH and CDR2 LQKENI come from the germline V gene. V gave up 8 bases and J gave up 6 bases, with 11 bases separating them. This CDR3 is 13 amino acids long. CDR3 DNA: TGTGCCAGCCCCATGGGGTTGGCCAACGTCCTGACTTTC. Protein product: CASPMGLANVLTF.

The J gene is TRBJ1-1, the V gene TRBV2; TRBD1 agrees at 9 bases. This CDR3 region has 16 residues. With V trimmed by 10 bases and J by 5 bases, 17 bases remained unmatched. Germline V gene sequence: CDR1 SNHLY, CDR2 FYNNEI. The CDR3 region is CATARKNHRGRTEAFF. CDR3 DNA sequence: TGTGCCACCGCAAGAAAGAACCACAGGGGGCGGACTGAAGCTTTCTTT.

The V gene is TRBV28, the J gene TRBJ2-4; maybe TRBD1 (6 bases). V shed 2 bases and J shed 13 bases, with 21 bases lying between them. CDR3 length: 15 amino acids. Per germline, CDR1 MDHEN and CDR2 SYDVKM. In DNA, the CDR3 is TGTGCCAGCAGTTTAACCACCCCTACAGGGAAAGAGCAGTACTTC. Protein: CASSLTTPTGKEQYF.

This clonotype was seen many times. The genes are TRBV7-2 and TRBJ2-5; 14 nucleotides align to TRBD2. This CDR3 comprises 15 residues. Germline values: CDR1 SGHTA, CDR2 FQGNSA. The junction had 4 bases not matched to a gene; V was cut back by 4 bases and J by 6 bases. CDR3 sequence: CASSSGLAGGKTQYF. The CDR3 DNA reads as TGTGCCAGCAGCTCCGGACTAGCGGGGGGCAAGACCCAGTACTTC.

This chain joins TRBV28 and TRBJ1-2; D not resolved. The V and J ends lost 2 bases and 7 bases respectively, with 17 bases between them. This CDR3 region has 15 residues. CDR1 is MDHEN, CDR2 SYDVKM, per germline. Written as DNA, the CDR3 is TGTGCCAGCAGTTTAAGCAACTCCCGGCCCGGTGGCTACACCTTC. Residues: CASSLSNSRPGGYTF.